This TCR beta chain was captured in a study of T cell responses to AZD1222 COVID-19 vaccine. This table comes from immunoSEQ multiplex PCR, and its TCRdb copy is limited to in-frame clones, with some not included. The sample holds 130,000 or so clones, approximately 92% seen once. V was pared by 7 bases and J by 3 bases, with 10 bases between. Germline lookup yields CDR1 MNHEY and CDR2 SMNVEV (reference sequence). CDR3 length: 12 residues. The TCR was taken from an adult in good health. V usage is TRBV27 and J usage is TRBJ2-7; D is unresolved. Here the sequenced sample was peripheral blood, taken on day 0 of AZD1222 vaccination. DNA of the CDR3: TGTGCCAGCATCTCGGTCGACTACGAGCAGTACTTC. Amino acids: CASISVDYEQYF.